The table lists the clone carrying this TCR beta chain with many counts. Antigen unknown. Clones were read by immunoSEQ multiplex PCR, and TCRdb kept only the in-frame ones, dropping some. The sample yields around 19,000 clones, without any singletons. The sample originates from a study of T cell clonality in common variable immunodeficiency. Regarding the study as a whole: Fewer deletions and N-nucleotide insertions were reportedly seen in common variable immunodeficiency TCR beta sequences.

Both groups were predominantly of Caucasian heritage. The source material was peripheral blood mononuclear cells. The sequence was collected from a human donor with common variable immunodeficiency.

The sequenced part of the CDR3 DNA is TGTGCCAGCAGTTTATCGTTCTCTCACGAG. This encodes CASSLSFSHE. The whole CDR3 reads CASSLSFSHEQYF. This rearrangement joins TRBV28 to TRBJ2-7, with no clear D. The DNA ends 3 residues before the CDR3 does, and the rest of the CDR3 is filled in from the germline J gene. This CDR3 contains 13 residues. Germline V CDR1 and CDR2: MDHEN, SYDVKM. V gave up 1 base and J gave up 5 bases, with 9 bases separating them.